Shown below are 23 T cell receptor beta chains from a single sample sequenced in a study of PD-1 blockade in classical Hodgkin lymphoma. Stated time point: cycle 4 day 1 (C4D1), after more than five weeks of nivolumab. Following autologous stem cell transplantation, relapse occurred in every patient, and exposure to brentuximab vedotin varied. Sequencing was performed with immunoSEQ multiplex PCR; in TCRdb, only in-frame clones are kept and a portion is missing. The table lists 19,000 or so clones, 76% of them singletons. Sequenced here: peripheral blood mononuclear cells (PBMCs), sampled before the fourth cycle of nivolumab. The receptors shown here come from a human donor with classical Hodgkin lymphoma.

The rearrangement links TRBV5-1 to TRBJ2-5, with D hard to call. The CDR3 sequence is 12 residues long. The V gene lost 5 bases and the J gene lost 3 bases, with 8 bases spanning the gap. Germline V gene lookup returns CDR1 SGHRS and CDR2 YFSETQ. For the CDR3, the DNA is TGCGCCAGCAGTCACTCCGAAGAGACCCAGTACTTC. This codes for CASSHSEETQYF.

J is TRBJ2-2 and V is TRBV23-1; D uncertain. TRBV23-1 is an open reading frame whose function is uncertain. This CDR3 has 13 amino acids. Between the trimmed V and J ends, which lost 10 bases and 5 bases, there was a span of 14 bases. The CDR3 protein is CATVRVGTGELFF. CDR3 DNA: TGCGCCACTGTCCGGGTGGGGACCGGGGAGCTGTTTTTT.

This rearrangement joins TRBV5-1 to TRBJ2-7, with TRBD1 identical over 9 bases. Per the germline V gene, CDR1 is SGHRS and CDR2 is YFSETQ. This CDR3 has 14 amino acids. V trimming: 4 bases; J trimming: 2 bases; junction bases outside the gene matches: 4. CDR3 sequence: CASSLDRGPYEQYF. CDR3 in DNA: TGCGCCAGCAGCCTGGACAGGGGCCCCTACGAGCAGTACTTC.

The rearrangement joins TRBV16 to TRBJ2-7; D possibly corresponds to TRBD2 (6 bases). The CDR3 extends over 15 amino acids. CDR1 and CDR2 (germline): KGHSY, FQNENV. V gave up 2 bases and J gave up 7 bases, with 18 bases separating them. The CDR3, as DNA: TGTGCCAGCAGCCAAGGGTTTCGGGACTTAGGTGAGCAGTACTTC. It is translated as CASSQGFRDLGEQYF.

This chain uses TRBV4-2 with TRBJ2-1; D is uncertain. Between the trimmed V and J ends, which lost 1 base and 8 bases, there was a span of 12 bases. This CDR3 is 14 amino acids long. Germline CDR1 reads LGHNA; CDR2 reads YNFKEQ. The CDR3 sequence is CASSQAARMDEQFF. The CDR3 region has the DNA TGTGCCAGCAGCCAAGCGGCAAGGATGGATGAGCAGTTCTTC.

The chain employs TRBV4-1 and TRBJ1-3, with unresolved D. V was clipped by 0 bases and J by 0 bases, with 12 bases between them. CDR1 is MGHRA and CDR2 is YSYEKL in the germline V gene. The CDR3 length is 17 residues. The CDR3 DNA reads TGCGCCAGCAGCCAAGAAGGGAGCGCTCCCTCTGGAAACACCATATATTTT. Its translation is CASSQEGSAPSGNTIYF.

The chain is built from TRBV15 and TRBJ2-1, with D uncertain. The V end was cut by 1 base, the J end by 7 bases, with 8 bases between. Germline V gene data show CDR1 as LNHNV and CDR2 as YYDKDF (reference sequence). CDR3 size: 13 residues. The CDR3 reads CATSRGPGNEQFF. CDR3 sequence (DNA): TGTGCCACCAGCAGAGGTCCTGGGAATGAGCAGTTCTTC.

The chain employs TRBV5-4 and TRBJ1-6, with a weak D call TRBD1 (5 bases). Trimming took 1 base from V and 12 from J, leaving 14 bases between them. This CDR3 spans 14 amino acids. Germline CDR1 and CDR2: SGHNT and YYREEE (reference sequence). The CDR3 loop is CASSLNREGRPLHF. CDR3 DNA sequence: TGTGCCAGCAGCTTGAACCGAGAGGGGAGACCCCTCCACTTT.

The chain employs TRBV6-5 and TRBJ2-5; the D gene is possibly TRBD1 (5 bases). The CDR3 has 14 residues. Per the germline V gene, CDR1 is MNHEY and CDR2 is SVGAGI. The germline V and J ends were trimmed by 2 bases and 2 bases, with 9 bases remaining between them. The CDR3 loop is CASSYSRQQETQYF. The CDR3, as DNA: TGTGCCAGCAGTTACAGCAGACAGCAAGAGACCCAGTACTTC.

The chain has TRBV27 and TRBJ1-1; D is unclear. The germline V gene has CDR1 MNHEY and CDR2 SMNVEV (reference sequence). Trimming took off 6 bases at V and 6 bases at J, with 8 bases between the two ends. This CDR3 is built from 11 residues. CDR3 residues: CASSRAAEAFF. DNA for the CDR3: TGTGCCAGCAGCCGGGCGGCTGAAGCTTTCTTT.

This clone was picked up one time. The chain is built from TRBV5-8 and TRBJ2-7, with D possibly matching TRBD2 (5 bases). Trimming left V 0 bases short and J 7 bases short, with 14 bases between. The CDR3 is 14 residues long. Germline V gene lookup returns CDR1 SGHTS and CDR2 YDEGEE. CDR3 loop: CASSLGRRYFEQYF. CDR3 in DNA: TGTGCCAGCAGCTTGGGGCGGAGGTATTTTGAGCAGTACTTC.

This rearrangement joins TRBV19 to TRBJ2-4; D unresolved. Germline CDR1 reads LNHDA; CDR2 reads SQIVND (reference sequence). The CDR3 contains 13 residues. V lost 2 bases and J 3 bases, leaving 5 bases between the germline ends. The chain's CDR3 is CASSIMVKNIQYF. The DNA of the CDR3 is TGTGCCAGTAGTATAATGGTCAAAAACATTCAGTACTTC.

CDR3 in amino acids: CASLRGGITEAFF. The CDR3 DNA reads TGTGCCAGCCTTCGGGGGGGCATCACTGAAGCTTTCTTT. The chain is built from TRBV6-1 and TRBJ1-1; D is perhaps TRBD1 (6 bases). Germline loops: CDR1 MNHNS, CDR2 SASEGT. CDR3 size: 13 residues. V was shortened by 8 bases and J by 4 bases, with 14 bases between the two germline ends.

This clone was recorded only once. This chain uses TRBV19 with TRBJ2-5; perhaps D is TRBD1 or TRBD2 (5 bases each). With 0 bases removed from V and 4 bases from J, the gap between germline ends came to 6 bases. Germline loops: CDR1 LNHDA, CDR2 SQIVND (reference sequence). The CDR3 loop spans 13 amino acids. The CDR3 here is CASSIDGGETQYF. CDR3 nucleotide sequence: TGTGCCAGTAGTATAGATGGGGGAGAGACCCAGTACTTC.

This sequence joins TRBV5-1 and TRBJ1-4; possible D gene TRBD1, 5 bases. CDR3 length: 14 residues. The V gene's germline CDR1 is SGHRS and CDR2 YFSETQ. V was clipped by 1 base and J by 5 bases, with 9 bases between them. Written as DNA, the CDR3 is TGCGCCAGCAGCTTGACTGCAGGGAATGAAAAACTGTTTTTT. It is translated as CASSLTAGNEKLFF.

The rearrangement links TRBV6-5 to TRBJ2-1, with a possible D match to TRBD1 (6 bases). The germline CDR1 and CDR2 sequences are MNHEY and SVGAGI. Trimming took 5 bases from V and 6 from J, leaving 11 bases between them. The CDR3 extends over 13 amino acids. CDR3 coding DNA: TGTGCCAGCAGTCACAGGGCCCCCAATGAGCAGTTCTTC. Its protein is CASSHRAPNEQFF.

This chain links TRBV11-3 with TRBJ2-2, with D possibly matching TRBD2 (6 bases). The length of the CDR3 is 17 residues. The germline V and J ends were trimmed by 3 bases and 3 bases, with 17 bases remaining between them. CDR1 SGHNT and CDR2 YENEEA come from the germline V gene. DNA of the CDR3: TGTGCCAGCAGCTTTCGGACGGGAGTTAGGGACACCGGGGAGCTGTTTTTT. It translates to CASSFRTGVRDTGELFF.

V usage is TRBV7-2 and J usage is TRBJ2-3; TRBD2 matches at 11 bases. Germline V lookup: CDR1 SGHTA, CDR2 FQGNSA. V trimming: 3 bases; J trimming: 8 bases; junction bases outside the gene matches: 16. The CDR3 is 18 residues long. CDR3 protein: CASSFRPTLAGGNSTQYF. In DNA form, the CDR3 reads TGTGCCAGCAGCTTTAGGCCCACCCTAGCGGGAGGCAATAGTACGCAGTATTTT.

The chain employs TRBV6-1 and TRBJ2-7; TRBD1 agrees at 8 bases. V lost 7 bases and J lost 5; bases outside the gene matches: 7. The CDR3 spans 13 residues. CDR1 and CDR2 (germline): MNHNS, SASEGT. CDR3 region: CASIGQGGDEQYF. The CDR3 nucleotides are TGTGCCAGCATCGGACAGGGTGGGGACGAGCAGTACTTC.

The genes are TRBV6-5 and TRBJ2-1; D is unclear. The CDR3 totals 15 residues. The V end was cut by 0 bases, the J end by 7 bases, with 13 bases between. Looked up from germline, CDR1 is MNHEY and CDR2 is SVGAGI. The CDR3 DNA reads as TGTGCCAGCAGTTACTCGATACTAAGGGTGAATGAGCAGTTCTTC. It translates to CASSYSILRVNEQFF.

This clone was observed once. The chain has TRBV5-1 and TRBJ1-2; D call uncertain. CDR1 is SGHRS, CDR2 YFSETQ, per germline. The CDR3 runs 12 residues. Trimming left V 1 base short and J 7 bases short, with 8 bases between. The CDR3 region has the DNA TGCGCCAGCAGCTTGCAGCGGGGTGGCTACACCTTC. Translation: CASSLQRGGYTF. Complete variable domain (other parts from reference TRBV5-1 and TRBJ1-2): KAGVTQTPRYLIKTRGQQVTLSCSPISGHRSVSWYQQTPGQGLQFLFEYFSETQRNKGNFPGRFSGRQFSNSRSEMNVSTLELGDSALYLCASSLQRGGYTFGSGTRLTVV.

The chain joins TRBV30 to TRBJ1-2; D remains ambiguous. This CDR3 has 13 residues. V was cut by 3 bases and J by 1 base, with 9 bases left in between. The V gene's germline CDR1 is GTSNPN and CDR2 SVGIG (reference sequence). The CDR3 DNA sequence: TGTGCCTGGAGCAGCTACGATAACTATGGCTACACCTTC. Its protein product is CAWSSYDNYGYTF.

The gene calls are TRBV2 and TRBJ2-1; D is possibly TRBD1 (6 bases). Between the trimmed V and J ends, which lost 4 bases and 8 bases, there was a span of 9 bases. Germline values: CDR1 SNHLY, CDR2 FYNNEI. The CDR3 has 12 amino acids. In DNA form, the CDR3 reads TGTGCCAGCAGTGTGGGGGCGCATGAGCAGTTCTTC. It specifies CASSVGAHEQFF.